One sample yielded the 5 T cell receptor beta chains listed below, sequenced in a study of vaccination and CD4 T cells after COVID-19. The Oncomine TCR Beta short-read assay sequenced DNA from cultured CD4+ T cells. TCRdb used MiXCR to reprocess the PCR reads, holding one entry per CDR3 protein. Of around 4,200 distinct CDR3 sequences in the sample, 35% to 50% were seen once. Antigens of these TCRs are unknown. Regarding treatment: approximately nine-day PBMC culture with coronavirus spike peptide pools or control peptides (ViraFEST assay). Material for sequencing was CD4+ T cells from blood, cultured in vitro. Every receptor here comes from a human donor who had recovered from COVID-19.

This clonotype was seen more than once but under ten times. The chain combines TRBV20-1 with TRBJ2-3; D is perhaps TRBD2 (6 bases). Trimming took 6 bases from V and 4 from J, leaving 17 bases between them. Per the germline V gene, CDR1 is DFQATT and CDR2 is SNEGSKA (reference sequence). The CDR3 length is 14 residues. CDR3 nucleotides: TGCAGTGCGCCTACTAGCCTGGGGGCAGATACGCAGTATTTT. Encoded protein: CSAPTSLGADTQYF.

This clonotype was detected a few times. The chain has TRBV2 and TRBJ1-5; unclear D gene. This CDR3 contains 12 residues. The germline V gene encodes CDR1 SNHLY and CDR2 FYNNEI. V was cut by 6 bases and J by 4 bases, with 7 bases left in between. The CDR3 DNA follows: TGTGCCAGCAGCGCAGAGAATCAGCCCCAGCATTTT. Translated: CASSAENQPQHF. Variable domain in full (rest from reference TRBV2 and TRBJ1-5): EPEVTQTPSHQVTQMGQEVILRCVPISNHLYFYWYRQILGQKVEFLVSFYNNEISEKSEIFDDQFSVERPDGSNFTLKIRSTKLEDSAMYFCASSAENQPQHFGDGTRLSIL.

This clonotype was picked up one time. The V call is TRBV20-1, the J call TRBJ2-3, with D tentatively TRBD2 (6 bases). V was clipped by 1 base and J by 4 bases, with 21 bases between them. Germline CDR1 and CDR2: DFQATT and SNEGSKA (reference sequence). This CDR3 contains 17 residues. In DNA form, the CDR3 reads TGCAGTGCTAGAGCTTCTCTTACTCGCGGGGTGGCAGATACGCAGTATTTT. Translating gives CSARASLTRGVADTQYF.

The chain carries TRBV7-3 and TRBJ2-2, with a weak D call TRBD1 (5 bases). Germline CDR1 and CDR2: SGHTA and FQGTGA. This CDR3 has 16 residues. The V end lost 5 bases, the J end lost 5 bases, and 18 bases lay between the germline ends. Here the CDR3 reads CASSRSTAGQTGELFF. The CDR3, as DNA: TGTGCCAGCAGCCGGTCTACCGCAGGGCAAACCGGGGAGCTGTTTTTT.

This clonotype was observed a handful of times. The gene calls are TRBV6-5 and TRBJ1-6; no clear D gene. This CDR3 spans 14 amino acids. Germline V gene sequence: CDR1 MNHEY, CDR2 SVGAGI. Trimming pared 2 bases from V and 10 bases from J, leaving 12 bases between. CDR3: CASSYTVIRSPLHF. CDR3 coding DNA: TGTGCCAGCAGTTACACGGTTATTCGATCACCCCTCCACTTT.